This TCR beta chain was sequenced in a study of blood T cell repertoires in COVID-19. In its sample, this clone was seen once. The table came from immunoSEQ multiplex PCR; TCRdb's copy has only in-frame clones and leaves some out. The data contain about 200,000 clones, about 90% of them singletons. This CDR3 is built from 15 residues. Germline V gene data show CDR1 as SGHNT and CDR2 as YYREEE (reference sequence). V lost 0 bases and J 4 bases, leaving 13 bases between the germline ends. This chain uses TRBV5-4 with TRBJ1-2; D unresolved. Sequenced: peripheral blood. This clonotype was obtained from a man younger than 30 with active or convalescent COVID-19. The CDR3 loop reads CASSLVQAGSYGYTF. For the CDR3, the DNA is TGTGCCAGCAGCTTGGTCCAGGCGGGAAGCTATGGCTACACCTTC.